The sequence of this TCR beta chain was determined in a study of blood T cell repertoires in COVID-19. Ages ranged from about 18 to 89 years, with residence in about two dozen US areas. Membership in each cohort depended on participant-reported clinical history. Sequencing was performed with immunoSEQ multiplex PCR; in TCRdb, only in-frame clones are kept and a portion is missing. The sample has under 150,000 clones, 80% to 90% seen once. Trimming took 4 bases from V and 4 from J; bases not matched to a gene: 8. The CDR3 runs to 15 residues. Germline V gives CDR1 SGHRS, CDR2 YFSETQ. The receptor was isolated from a woman between 50 and 59 years old who had recovered from COVID-19. Sequencing input: PBMCs or T cells enriched from blood (not recorded which). This chain uses TRBV5-1 with TRBJ2-1, with 7 bases aligning to TRBD2. CDR3 nucleotide sequence: TGCGCCAGCAGCACAAGCGGGGAGCAGTACAATGAGCAGTTCTTC. Translated: CASSTSGEQYNEQFF.